Included here is one TCR beta chain sequence, with context. What it binds is unknown. The CDR3 has 14 amino acids. Germline loops: CDR1 LNHDA, CDR2 SQIVND (reference sequence). Trimming took 5 bases from V and 7 from J, leaving 14 bases between them. This entry is derived from a study of radiation and T cells in renal cell carcinoma. About the study: Nephrectomy followed 15 Gy stereotactic body radiation by 4 weeks. The study's findings and limits: In blood, top tumor clones expanded by 2 weeks, shrinking by 4. Without pretreatment biopsies, baseline tumor clonotype presence was undetermined.

Time point specified: blood 2 weeks post-SBRT. The treatment denotes: 15 Gy SBRT to primary tumor, nephrectomy 4 weeks later. After SBRT, blood was collected at 2 and 4 weeks, plus baseline. Here immunoSEQ multiplex PCR was the method, and the copy in TCRdb shows in-frame clones only, minus some. The repertoire consists of around 60,000 clones, with roughly four fifths occurring once and the leading ten covering about 6.8%. The specimen was blood, collected from a patient whose treatment included radiotherapy and nephrectomy. This sequence originates from a man in his sixties with renal cell carcinoma. The V call is TRBV19, the J call TRBJ1-4; D perhaps matches TRBD1 (6 bases). CDR3 coding DNA: TGTGCCAGTAGTTTGACAGGCGGGGGTGAAAAACTGTTTTTT. Encoded protein: CASSLTGGGEKLFF.